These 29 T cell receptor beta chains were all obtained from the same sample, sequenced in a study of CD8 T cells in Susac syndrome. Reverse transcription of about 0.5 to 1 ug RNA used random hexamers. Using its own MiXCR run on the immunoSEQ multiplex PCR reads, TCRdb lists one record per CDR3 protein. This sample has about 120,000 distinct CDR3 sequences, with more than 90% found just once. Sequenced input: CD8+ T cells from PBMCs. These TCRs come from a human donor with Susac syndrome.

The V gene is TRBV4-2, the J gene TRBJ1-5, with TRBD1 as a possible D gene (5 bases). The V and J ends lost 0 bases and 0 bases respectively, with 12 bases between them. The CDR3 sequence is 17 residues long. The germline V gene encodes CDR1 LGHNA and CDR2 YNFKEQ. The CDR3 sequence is CASSQDWGEYSNQPQHF. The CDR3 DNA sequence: TGTGCCAGCAGCCAAGATTGGGGGGAGTATAGCAATCAGCCCCAGCATTTT.

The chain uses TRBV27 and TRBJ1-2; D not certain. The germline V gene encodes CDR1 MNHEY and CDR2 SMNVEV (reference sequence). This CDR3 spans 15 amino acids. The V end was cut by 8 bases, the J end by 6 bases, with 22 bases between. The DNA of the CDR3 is TGTGCCAGCGGTCGGGGTCCGACCGGGGTCGATGGCTACACCTTC. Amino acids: CASGRGPTGVDGYTF.

The chain's CDR3 is CAVRFKAGNTIYF. For the CDR3, the DNA is TGTGCCGTACGTTTTAAGGCTGGAAACACCATATATTTT. J is TRBJ1-3 and V is TRBV12-3 or TRBV12-4, with unresolved D. The germline V and J ends were trimmed by 11 bases and 2 bases, with 13 bases remaining between them. The CDR3 extends over 13 amino acids.

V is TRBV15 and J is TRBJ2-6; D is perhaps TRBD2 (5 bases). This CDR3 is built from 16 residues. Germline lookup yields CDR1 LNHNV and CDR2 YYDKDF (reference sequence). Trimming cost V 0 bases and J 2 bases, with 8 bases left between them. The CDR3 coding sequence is TGTGCCACCAGCAGAGATCCGGGGACTGGGGCCAACGTCCTGACTTTC. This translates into CATSRDPGTGANVLTF.

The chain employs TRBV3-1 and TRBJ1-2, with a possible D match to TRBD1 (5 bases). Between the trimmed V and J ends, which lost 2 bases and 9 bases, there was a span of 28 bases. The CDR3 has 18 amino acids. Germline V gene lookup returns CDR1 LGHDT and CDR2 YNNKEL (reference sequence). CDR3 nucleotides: TGTGCCAGCAGCCAATTCGCGGGTCATCTGGACATTGGCGTAAGCTACACCTTC. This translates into CASSQFAGHLDIGVSYTF. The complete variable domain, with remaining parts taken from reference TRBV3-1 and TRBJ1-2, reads DTAVSQTPKYLVTQMGNDKSIKCEQNLGHDTMYWYKQDSKKFLKIMFSYNNKELIINETVPNRFSPKSPDKAHLNLHINSLELGDSAVYFCASSQFAGHLDIGVSYTFGSGTRLTVV.

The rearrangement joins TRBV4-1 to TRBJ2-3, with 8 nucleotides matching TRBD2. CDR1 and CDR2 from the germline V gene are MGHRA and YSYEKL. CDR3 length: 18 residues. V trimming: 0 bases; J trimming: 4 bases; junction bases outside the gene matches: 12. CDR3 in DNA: TGCGCCAGCAGCCAAGAGAGGATAGCGGGATATATCCCAGATACGCAGTATTTT. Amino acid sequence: CASSQERIAGYIPDTQYF.

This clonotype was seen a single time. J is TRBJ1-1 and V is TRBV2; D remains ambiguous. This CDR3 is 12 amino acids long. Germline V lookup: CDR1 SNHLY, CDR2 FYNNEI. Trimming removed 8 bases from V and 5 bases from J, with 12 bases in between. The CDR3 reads CASGVTSTEAFF. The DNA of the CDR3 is TGTGCCAGCGGGGTGACTTCTACTGAAGCTTTCTTT.

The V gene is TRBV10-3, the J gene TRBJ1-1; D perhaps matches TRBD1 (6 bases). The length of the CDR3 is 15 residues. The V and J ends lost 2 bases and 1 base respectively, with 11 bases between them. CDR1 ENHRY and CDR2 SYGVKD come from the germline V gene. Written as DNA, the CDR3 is TGTGCCATCAGTGAGCCGTTGACAGGGAACACTGAAGCTTTCTTT. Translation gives CAISEPLTGNTEAFF.

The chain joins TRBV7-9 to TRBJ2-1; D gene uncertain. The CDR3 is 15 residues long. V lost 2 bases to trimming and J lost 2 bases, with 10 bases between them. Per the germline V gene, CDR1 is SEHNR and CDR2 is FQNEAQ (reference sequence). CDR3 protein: CASSLSSAPYNEQFF. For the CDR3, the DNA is TGTGCCAGCAGCTTATCATCCGCGCCCTACAATGAGCAGTTCTTC.

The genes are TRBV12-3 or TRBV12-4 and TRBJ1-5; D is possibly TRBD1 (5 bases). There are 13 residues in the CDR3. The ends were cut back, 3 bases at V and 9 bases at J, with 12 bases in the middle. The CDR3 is CASSFGGMRPQHF. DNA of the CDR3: TGTGCCAGCAGTTTTGGGGGGATGAGGCCCCAGCATTTT.

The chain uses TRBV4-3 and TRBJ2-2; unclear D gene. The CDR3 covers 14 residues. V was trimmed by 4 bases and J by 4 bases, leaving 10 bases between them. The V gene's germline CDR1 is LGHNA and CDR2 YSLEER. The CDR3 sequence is CASSPDDGTGELFF. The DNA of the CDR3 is TGCGCCAGCAGCCCCGACGACGGCACCGGGGAGCTGTTTTTT.

The CDR3 protein is CSVEYDYEQYF. The DNA for the CDR3 is TGCAGCGTTGAATATGACTACGAGCAGTACTTC. The chain carries TRBV29-1 and TRBJ2-7; D is uncertain. Per the germline V gene, CDR1 is SQVTM and CDR2 is ANQGSEA. The CDR3 runs 11 residues. Trimming stripped 2 bases from V and 3 bases from J, with 5 bases between.

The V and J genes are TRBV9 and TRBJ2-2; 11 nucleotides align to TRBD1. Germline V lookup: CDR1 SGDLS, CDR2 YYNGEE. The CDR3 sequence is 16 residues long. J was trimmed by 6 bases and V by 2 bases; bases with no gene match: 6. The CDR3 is CASSVGTGGLAGELFF. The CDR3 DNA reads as TGTGCCAGCAGCGTCGGGACAGGGGGTTTGGCCGGGGAGCTGTTTTTT.

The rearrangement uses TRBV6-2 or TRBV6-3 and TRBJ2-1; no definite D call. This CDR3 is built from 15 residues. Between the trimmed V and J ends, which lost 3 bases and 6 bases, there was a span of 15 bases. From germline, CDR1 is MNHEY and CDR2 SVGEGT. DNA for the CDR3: TGTGCCAGCAGTTATTGGAGAAAAAACTTCAATGAGCAGTTCTTC. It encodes CASSYWRKNFNEQFF.

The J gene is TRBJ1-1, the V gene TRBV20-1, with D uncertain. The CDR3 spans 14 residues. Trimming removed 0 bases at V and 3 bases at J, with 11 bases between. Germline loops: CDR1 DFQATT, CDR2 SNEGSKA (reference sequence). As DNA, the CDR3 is TGCAGTGCTAGAGACCCGGGAAGGGACACTGAAGCTTTCTTT. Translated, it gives CSARDPGRDTEAFF.

CDR3 DNA: TGTGCCAGTAGGCCGGGACTAGGGGACGAGCAGTACTTC. Translating gives CASRPGLGDEQYF. The chain is built from TRBV19 and TRBJ2-7, with 8 bases lining up with TRBD2. The CDR3 has 13 amino acids. The J segment lost 5 bases and the V segment lost 6 bases, leaving 6 bases of the junction unmatched. The germline V gene has CDR1 LNHDA and CDR2 SQIVND (reference sequence). Supplemented by reference TRBV19 and TRBJ2-7, the full variable domain reads DGGITQSPKYLFRKEGQNVTLSCEQNLNHDAMYWYRQDPGQGLRLIYYSQIVNDFQKGDIAEGYSVSREKKESFPLTVTSAQKNPTAFYLCASRPGLGDEQYFGPGTRLTVT.

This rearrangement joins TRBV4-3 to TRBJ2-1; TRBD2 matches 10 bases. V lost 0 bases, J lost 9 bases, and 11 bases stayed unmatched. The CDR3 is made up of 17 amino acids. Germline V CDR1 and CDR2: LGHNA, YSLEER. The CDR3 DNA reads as TGCGCCAGCAGCCAAGATTCGCCTAGCGGGAGTGAGTGTGAGCAGTTCTTC. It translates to CASSQDSPSGSECEQFF.

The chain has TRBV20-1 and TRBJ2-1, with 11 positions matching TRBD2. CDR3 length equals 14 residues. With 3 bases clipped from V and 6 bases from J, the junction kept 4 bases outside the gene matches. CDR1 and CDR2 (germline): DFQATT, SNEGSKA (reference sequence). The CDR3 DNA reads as TGCAGTGCTAGGGAGACTAGCGGGATCAATGAGCAGTTCTTC. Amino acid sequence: CSARETSGINEQFF.

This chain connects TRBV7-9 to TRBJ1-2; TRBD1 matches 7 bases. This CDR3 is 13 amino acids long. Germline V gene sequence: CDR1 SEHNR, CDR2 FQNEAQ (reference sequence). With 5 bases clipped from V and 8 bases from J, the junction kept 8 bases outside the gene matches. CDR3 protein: CASSLGQARGYTF. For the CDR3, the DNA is TGTGCCAGCAGCCTTGGACAGGCTCGGGGCTACACCTTC.

The CDR3 protein is CSVAGNEQFF. The DNA for the CDR3 is TGCAGCGTTGCCGGGAATGAGCAGTTCTTC. V is TRBV29-1 and J is TRBJ2-1; D remains unclear. There are 10 residues in the CDR3. CDR1 and CDR2 from the germline V gene are SQVTM and ANQGSEA. Trimming removed 4 bases at V and 7 bases at J, with 5 bases between.

CDR3 nucleotides: TGCAGTGCTAGAGGCATAGCGGGGGAAGTCGAGACCCAGTACTTC. It translates to CSARGIAGEVETQYF. This chain links TRBV20-1 with TRBJ2-5; 9 bases are a match to TRBD2. The germline CDR1 and CDR2 sequences are DFQATT and SNEGSKA (reference sequence). The V gene end was trimmed by 1 base and the J gene end by 5 bases; junction bases not matched to a gene: 8. The CDR3 is 15 residues long.

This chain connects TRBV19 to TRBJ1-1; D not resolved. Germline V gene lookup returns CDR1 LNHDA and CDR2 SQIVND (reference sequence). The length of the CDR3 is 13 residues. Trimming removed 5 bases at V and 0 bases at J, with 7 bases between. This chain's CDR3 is CASSSSVNTEAFF. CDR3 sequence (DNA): TGTGCCAGTAGTTCGTCAGTGAACACTGAAGCTTTCTTT.

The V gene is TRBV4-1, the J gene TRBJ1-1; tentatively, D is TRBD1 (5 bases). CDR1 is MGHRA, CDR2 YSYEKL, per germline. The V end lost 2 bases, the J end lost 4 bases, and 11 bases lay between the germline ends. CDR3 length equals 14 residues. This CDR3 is CASSQYAGVTEAFF. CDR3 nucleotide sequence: TGCGCCAGCAGCCAATACGCGGGGGTCACTGAAGCTTTCTTT.

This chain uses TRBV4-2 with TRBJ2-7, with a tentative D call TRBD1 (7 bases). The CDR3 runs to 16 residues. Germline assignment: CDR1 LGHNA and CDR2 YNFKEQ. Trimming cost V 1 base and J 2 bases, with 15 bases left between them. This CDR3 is CASSQVGGDSPYEQYF. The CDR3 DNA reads TGTGCCAGCAGCCAAGTTGGCGGGGACAGCCCCTACGAGCAGTACTTC.

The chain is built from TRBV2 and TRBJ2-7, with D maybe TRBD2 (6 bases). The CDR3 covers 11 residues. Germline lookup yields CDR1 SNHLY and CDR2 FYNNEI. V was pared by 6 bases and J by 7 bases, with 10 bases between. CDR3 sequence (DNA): TGTGCCAGCAGCTGGGGGGAAGAGCAGTACTTC. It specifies CASSWGEEQYF. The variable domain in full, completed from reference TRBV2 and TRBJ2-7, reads EPEVTQTPSHQVTQMGQEVILRCVPISNHLYFYWYRQILGQKVEFLVSFYNNEISEKSEIFDDQFSVERPDGSNFTLKIRSTKLEDSAMYFCASSWGEEQYFGPGTRLTVT.

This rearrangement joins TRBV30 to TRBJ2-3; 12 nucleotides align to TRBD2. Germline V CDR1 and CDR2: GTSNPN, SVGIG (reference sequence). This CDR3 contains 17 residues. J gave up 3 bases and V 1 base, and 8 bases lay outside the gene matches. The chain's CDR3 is CAWSASGGARRTDTQYF. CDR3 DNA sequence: TGTGCCTGGAGTGCTAGCGGGGGGGCCAGAAGAACAGATACGCAGTATTTT.

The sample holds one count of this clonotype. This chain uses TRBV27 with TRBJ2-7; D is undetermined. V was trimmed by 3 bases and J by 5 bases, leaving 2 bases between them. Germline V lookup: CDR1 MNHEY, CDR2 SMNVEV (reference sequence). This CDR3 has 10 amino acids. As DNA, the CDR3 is TGTGCCAGCAGTTTCAACGAGCAGTACTTC. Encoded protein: CASSFNEQYF.

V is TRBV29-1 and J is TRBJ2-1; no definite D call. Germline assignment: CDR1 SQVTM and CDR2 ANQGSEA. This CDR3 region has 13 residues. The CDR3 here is CRCRLAGVNEQFF. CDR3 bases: TGCAGGTGTCGGTTAGCTGGGGTCAATGAGCAGTTCTTC.

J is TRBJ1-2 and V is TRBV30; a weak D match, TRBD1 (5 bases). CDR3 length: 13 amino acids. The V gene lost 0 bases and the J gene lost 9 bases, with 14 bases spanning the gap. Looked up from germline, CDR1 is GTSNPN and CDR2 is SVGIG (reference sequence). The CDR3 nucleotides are TGTGCCTGGAGTGTTTTATCAGGGCAGAGCTACACCTTC. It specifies CAWSVLSGQSYTF.